This T cell receptor beta chain derives from a study of blood T cell repertoires in COVID-19. Methods used by the authors: Using reference gene primer amplification, nucleated cell counts were estimated. The repertoire was sequenced with immunoSEQ multiplex PCR; TCRdb's copy has only in-frame clones and lacks some. V and J calls and clone size are given by that table; D and trimming were obtained from the DNA. The table has roughly 63,000 clones, 89% seen once. There are 14 residues in the CDR3. In germline, CDR1 is MNHEY, CDR2 SVGAGI. V lost 6 bases, J lost 4 bases, and 13 bases lay in between. Sequenced sample: peripheral blood. The receptor comes from a man aged 50-60 years with active COVID-19. V and J are TRBV6-5 and TRBJ1-3, with D possibly matching TRBD1 (5 bases). CDR3 DNA sequence: TGTGCCAGCAGCGTCCAACGGACAGGAAACACCATATATTTT. It specifies CASSVQRTGNTIYF.